This TCR beta chain was sequenced for a study of Graves' ophthalmopathy and Graves' hyperthyroidism. Amplified TCR beta CDR3 regions were obtained using RNA transcripts as template. Second-round multiplex PCR followed a first-round RT-PCR using HTBI primers. Each CDR3 protein is one row after TCRdb ran MiXCR on the multiplex PCR reads. The table shows 600,000 to 950,000 distinct CDR3 sequences, with roughly two fifths occurring only once. V was clipped by 3 bases and J by 2 bases, with 14 bases between them. Germline CDR1 SGDLS, CDR2 YYNGEE. The CDR3 covers 15 residues. This sequence was found in an adult man with Graves' ophthalmopathy. The sample taken for sequencing was peripheral blood. J is TRBJ1-2 and V is TRBV9, with D perhaps matching TRBD1 (5 bases). This CDR3 is CASSGRGPGNYGYTF. In DNA form, the CDR3 reads TGTGCCAGCAGCGGCCGGGGCCCGGGGAACTATGGCTACACCTTC.